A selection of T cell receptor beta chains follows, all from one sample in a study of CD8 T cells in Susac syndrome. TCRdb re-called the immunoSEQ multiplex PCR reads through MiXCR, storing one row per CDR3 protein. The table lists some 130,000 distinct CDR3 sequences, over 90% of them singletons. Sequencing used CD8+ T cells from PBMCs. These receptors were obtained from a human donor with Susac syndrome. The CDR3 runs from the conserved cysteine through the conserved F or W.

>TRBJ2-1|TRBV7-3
CASRSRDLGNEQFF
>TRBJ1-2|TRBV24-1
CATIPGQGYGYTF
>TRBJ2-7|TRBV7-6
CASSSNQGGSYEQYF
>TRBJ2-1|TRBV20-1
CSASGEGGYNEQFF
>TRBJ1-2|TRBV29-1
CSVEEAEDYGYTF
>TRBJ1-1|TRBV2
CASSEPGDTEAFF
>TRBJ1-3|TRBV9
CASSVSSGNTIYF
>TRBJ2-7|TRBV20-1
CSARDLGNAYEQYF
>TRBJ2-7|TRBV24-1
CATGEDRDEQYF
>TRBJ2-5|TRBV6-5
CASSYSKAPGTSGNQETQYF
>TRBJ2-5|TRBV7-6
CASSINPQTDEETQYF
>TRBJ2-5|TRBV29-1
CSVVRAGLAETQYF
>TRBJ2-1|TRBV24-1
CAAGGPNEQFF
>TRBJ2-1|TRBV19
CASSIAGNEQFF
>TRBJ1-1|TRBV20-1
CSARPNGIPEAFF
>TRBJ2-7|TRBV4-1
CASSQVYDIPYEQYF
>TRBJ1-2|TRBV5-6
CASSPIRRKEFYGYTF
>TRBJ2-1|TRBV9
CASSYNSGEQFF
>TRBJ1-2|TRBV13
CASSLGLDGYTF
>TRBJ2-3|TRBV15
CATSHNGGAWESDTQYF
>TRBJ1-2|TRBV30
CAWSGSTGRDGYTF
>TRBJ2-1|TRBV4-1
CASSPAGGSRNEQFF
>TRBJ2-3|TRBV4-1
CASSSRTGEPDTQYF
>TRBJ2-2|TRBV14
CASSQDTGELFF
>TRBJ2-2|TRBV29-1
CSVTTGHPNTGELFF
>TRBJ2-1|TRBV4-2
CASSQDPGGPDNEQFF
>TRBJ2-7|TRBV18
CASFDPTSGLNEQYF
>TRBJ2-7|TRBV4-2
CASSQDGDRGYEQYF
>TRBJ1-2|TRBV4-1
CASSTGGVNYGYTF
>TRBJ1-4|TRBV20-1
CSAPPSGGLEKLFF
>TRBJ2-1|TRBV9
CASSVNGGLHNEQFF
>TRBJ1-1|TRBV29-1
CSVGEGISTEAFF
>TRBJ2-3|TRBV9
CASSAMSTDTQYF
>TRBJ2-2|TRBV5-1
CASSGDRTGELFF
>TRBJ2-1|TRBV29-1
CSVEDLFGASERYEQFF
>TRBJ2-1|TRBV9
CASSGRLDEQFF
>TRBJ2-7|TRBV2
CASSEDTLAGVRREQYF
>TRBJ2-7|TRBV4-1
CASSQEVSGTSGYEQYF
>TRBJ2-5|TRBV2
CASSEAEETQYF
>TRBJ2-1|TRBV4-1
CASSQYRVNEQFF
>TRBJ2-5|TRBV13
CASSLRDYHQETQYF
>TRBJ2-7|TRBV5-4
CASSFGAGGYEQYF
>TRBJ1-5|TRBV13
CASSLERNQPQHF
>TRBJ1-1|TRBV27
CASSSVNTEAFF
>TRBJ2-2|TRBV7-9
CASSLGGRTGELFF
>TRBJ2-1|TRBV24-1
CATSGAGTSGREEFF
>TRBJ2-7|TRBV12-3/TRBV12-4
CASSSNTGGYEQYF
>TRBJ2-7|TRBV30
CAWSPRGSSYEQYF
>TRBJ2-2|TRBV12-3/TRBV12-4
CASSFSLGGTGELFF
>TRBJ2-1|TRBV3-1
CASSPDHLAGGPWGNEQFF